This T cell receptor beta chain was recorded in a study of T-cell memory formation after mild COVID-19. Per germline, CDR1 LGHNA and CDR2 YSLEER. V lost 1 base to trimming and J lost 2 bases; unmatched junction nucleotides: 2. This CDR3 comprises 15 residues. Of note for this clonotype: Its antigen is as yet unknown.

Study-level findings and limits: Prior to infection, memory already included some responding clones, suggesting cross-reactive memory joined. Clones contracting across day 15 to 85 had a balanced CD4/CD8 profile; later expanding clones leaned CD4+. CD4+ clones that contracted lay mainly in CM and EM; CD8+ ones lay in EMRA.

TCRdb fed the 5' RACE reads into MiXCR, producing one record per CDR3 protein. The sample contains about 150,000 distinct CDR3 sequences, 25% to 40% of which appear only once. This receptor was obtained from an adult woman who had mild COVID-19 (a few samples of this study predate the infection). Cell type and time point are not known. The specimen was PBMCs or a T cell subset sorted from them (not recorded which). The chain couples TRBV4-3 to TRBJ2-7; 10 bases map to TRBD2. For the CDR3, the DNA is TGCGCCAGCAGCCAAGGGACTAGCGGCGCCTACGAGCAGTACTTC. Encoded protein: CASSQGTSGAYEQYF.